This TCR beta chain was sequenced for a study of blood T cells in healthy people across ages. Together with a sample-barcoded 5' primer, a J-beta primer mix was included in a second PCR lasting about 6 to 11 cycles. TCRdb reprocessed the 5' RACE reads with MiXCR, giving one entry per CDR3 protein. This sample has a few hundred thousand distinct CDR3 sequences; 50% to 60% occur once, and the top ten carry 45% to 65%. This clonotype was counted only a few times. Germline trimming cut 4 bases from V and 1 base from J; bases unmatched to any gene: 12. CDR3 length: 18 residues. Germline lookup yields CDR1 SGHTA and CDR2 FQGNSA.

The origin of this receptor is a man aged 55-75 years in good health. The chain has TRBV7-2 and TRBJ2-5; 10 bases fit TRBD2. The specimen sequenced was blood. CDR3 sequence: CASSSPAASGGLQETQYF. CDR3 DNA: TGTGCCAGCAGCTCCCCCGCGGCTAGCGGGGGCCTCCAAGAGACCCAGTACTTC. The full variable domain, its missing parts supplied by reference TRBV7-2 and TRBJ2-5, is GAGVSQSPSNKVTEKGKDVELRCDPISGHTALYWYRQSLGQGLEFLIYFQGNSAPDKSGLPSDRFSAERTGGSVSTLTIQRTQQEDSAVYLCASSSPAASGGLQETQYFGPGTRLLVL.